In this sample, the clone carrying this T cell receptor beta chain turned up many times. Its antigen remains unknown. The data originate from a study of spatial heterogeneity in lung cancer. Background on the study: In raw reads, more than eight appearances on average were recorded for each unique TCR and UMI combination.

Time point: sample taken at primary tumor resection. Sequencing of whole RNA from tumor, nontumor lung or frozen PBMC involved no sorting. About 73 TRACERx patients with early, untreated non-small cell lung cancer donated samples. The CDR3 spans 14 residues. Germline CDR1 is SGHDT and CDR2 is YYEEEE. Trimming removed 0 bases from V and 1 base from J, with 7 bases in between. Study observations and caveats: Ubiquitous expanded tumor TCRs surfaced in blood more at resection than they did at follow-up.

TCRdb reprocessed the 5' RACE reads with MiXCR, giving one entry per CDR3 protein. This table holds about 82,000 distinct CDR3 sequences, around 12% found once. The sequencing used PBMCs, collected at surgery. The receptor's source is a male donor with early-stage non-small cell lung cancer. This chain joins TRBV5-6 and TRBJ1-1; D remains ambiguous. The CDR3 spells CASSLVGPNTEAFF. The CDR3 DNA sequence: TGTGCCAGCAGCTTGGTGGGCCCGAACACTGAAGCTTTCTTT.